Presented here are 21 T cell receptor beta chains from one specimen sequenced in a study of response to subunit inactivated influenza vaccine. From the RT-PCR reads, TCRdb called clonotypes with MiXCR, one entry per CDR3 protein. The repertoire holds roughly 500,000 distinct CDR3 sequences, about 25% seen once, with approximately 2% in the top ten. Here the sequenced sample was CD4+ T cells sorted from PBMCs, taken 5 days after vaccination. These receptors all come from a middle-aged man who received an inactivated influenza vaccine.

The chain couples TRBV20-1 to TRBJ2-2, with a possible D match to TRBD2 (6 bases). The CDR3 runs to 15 residues. Germline CDR1 is DFQATT and CDR2 is SNEGSKA (reference sequence). V was shortened by 6 bases and J by 0 bases, with 14 bases between the two germline ends. The CDR3 here is CSAIRRGTNTGELFF. The CDR3 DNA reads TGCAGTGCAATTCGCCGGGGGACGAACACCGGGGAGCTGTTTTTT.

CDR3 loop: CASRGQGASQPQHF. DNA of the CDR3: TGTGCCAGCAGGGGACAGGGGGCCAGTCAGCCCCAGCATTTT. The chain recombines TRBV12-3 or TRBV12-4 with TRBJ1-5; 12 positions agree with TRBD1. The CDR3 consists of 14 residues. V was pared by 6 bases and J by 6 bases, with 3 bases of the junction left unmatched.

The CDR3 DNA is TGTGCCAGCAGCTCCGAGGGCGGGAGGGCCCTCAATGAGCAGTTCTTC. Its translation is CASSSEGGRALNEQFF. This chain joins TRBV4-2 and TRBJ2-1, with 9 bases lining up with TRBD2. Unmatched junction bases numbered 11, after V lost 5 bases and J lost 6 bases. Germline V gives CDR1 LGHNA, CDR2 YNFKEQ. The CDR3 extends over 16 amino acids.

This clonotype was observed at least ten times. This sequence joins TRBV12-3 or TRBV12-4 and TRBJ2-7; D ambiguous. CDR3 length: 13 amino acids. V was clipped by 5 bases and J by 6 bases, with 14 bases between them. The CDR3 nucleotides read TGTGCCAGCAGTCTCAGCGATATTGGCGAGCAGTACTTC. It translates to CASSLSDIGEQYF.

The chain employs TRBV5-1 and TRBJ1-2, with D possibly matching TRBD1 (5 bases). The V end lost 2 bases, the J end lost 4 bases, and 12 bases lay between the germline ends. CDR1 is SGHRS, CDR2 YFSETQ, per germline. The CDR3 spans 14 residues. The CDR3 spells CASSLQDQLYGYTF. DNA of the CDR3: TGCGCCAGCAGCTTACAGGATCAGCTCTATGGCTACACCTTC.

The chain carries TRBV7-2 and TRBJ1-6; maybe TRBD1 (6 bases). The CDR3 runs 15 residues. The V end lost 1 base, the J end lost 10 bases, and 14 bases lay between the germline ends. CDR1 SGHTA and CDR2 FQGNSA come from the germline V gene. The CDR3 DNA reads TGTGCCAGCAGCTTAGTGGGGGGGGCCCTCTCACCCCTCCACTTT. Translated: CASSLVGGALSPLHF. The full variable domain, with the rest looked up from reference TRBV7-2 and TRBJ1-6, is GAGVSQSPSNKVTEKGKDVELRCDPISGHTALYWYRQSLGQGLEFLIYFQGNSAPDKSGLPSDRFSAERTGGSVSTLTIQRTQQEDSAVYLCASSLVGGALSPLHFGNGTRLTVT.

This clonotype turned up a few times. This rearrangement joins TRBV20-1 to TRBJ2-1, with 11 bases that match TRBD2. The CDR3 sequence is 17 residues long. The J segment lost 0 bases and the V segment lost 6 bases, leaving 10 bases of the junction unmatched. Germline V CDR1 and CDR2: DFQATT, SNEGSKA (reference sequence). CDR3 sequence: CSALRASGGSSYNEQFF. In nucleotides, the CDR3 is TGCAGTGCCTTGAGGGCTAGCGGGGGGTCCTCCTACAATGAGCAGTTCTTC.

The chain combines TRBV20-1 with TRBJ2-1; 8 nucleotides align to TRBD2. The germline gives CDR1 DFQATT, CDR2 SNEGSKA (reference sequence). J gave up 9 bases and V 8 bases, and 15 bases lay outside the gene matches. The CDR3 has 14 amino acids. The CDR3 loop is CSPSYGGGVVEQFF. CDR3 DNA sequence: TGCAGTCCCTCTTACGGGGGGGGCGTCGTTGAGCAGTTCTTC.

The chain recombines TRBV10-3 with TRBJ1-4; D unclear. V lost 3 bases, J lost 10 bases, and 18 bases lay in between. Germline lookup yields CDR1 ENHRY and CDR2 SYGVKD. This CDR3 contains 15 residues. CDR3 region: CAISEVSGNEGKLFF. CDR3 nucleotides: TGTGCCATCAGTGAAGTTTCCGGAAACGAGGGAAAACTGTTTTTT.

Only one count was recorded for this clonotype. The V call is TRBV5-1, the J call TRBJ2-2; TRBD1 is a possible D gene (8 bases). Looked up from germline, CDR1 is SGHRS and CDR2 is YFSETQ. This CDR3 has 14 residues. V gave up 4 bases and J gave up 6 bases, with 13 bases separating them. The CDR3 is CASSRTGGAGELFF. CDR3 nucleotides: TGCGCCAGCAGCCGCACAGGGGGGGCCGGGGAGCTGTTTTTT. Together with reference TRBV5-1 and TRBJ2-2, the CDR3 gives the full variable domain: KAGVTQTPRYLIKTRGQQVTLSCSPISGHRSVSWYQQTPGQGLQFLFEYFSETQRNKGNFPGRFSGRQFSNSRSEMNVSTLELGDSALYLCASSRTGGAGELFFGEGSRLTVL.

The rearrangement joins TRBV28 to TRBJ1-2; TRBD1 aligns across 9 bases. Trimming took 7 bases from V and 4 from J; bases not matched to a gene: 10. CDR1 MDHEN and CDR2 SYDVKM come from the germline V gene. This CDR3 comprises 15 residues. CDR3 in amino acids: CASTSGTGIIYGYTF. The CDR3 DNA follows: TGTGCCAGCACCTCCGGGACAGGGATTATCTATGGCTACACCTTC.

This clonotype was found many times. The V and J genes are TRBV5-1 and TRBJ2-7, with D possibly matching TRBD2 (5 bases). Germline V lookup: CDR1 SGHRS, CDR2 YFSETQ. V shed 1 base and J shed 0 bases, with 11 bases lying between them. The CDR3 totals 15 residues. The CDR3 nucleotides read TGCGCCAGCAGCTTGTCCGGGGTACCCTCCTACGAGCAGTACTTC. Translating gives CASSLSGVPSYEQYF.

The rearrangement joins TRBV12-3 or TRBV12-4 to TRBJ2-5; D is unclear. Trimming removed 6 bases at V and 0 bases at J, with 8 bases between. There are 13 residues in the CDR3. CDR3 sequence: CASSRVDQETQYF. For the CDR3, the DNA is TGTGCCAGCAGCCGGGTCGACCAAGAGACCCAGTACTTC.

This chain links TRBV11-1 with TRBJ2-3, with TRBD2 matching over 15 bases. Trimming removed 4 bases from V and 5 bases from J; junction bases left unmatched: 13. From germline, CDR1 is SGHAT and CDR2 FQDESV (reference sequence). The CDR3 has 19 residues. The CDR3 DNA is TGTGCCAGCAGCTCCGGACTAGCGGGAGGGCATCAGTTTGGAGATACGCAGTATTTT. This encodes CASSSGLAGGHQFGDTQYF.

The chain combines TRBV9 with TRBJ2-7, with 13 bases identical to TRBD2. CDR1 and CDR2 from the germline V gene are SGDLS and YYNGEE. V dropped 3 bases and J dropped 7; count of bases not matched to a gene: 7. The CDR3 runs 15 residues. CDR3 region: CASSAGLAGVGEQYF. The CDR3 DNA reads as TGTGCCAGCAGCGCTGGACTAGCGGGAGTTGGAGAGCAGTACTTC.

This clonotype has only a few counts. The chain combines TRBV6-5 with TRBJ1-6; no definite D call. Trimming took off 6 bases at V and 5 bases at J, with 8 bases between the two ends. CDR3 length: 13 amino acids. Germline V lookup: CDR1 MNHEY, CDR2 SVGAGI. In DNA, the CDR3 is TGTGCCAGCAGCCTACTAGATAATTCACCCCTCCACTTT. It specifies CASSLLDNSPLHF.

This rearrangement joins TRBV5-1 to TRBJ2-3, with 7 bases aligning to TRBD1. V trimming: 4 bases; J trimming: 0 bases; junction bases outside the gene matches: 5. The CDR3 consists of 15 residues. Germline V gene lookup returns CDR1 SGHRS and CDR2 YFSETQ. In DNA, the CDR3 is TGCGCCAGCAGCGTGGACAGGTGGAGCACAGATACGCAGTATTTT. It yields the protein CASSVDRWSTDTQYF.

This clonotype was seen a single time. The chain couples TRBV10-3 to TRBJ2-7; tentatively, D is TRBD1 (6 bases). Trimming stripped 4 bases from V and 3 bases from J, with 13 bases between. Per the germline V gene, CDR1 is ENHRY and CDR2 is SYGVKD. CDR3 length equals 14 residues. The CDR3 is CAISGGTTIYEQYF. The CDR3 coding sequence is TGTGCCATCAGTGGTGGGACAACGATCTACGAGCAGTACTTC.

CDR3 bases: TGCAGTGCACAGAGCGGGGGGCTTCGAGGGGCCAACGTCCTGACTTTC. Residues: CSAQSGGLRGANVLTF. The chain carries TRBV20-1 and TRBJ2-6, with 9 bases that match TRBD2. This CDR3 has 16 amino acids. CDR1 is DFQATT and CDR2 is SNEGSKA in the germline V gene (reference sequence). Trimming at V came to 6 bases and at J to 4 bases, leaving 10 bases not matched to a gene.

This clonotype has a handful of counts. The CDR3 here is CASSRTLGDTQYF. As DNA, the CDR3 is TGCGCCAGCAGCCGGACGCTCGGGGATACGCAGTATTTT. The V and J genes are TRBV5-1 and TRBJ2-3, with unresolved D. V was clipped by 4 bases and J by 6 bases, with 12 bases between them. Germline V lookup: CDR1 SGHRS, CDR2 YFSETQ. This CDR3 has 13 amino acids. The full variable domain, its missing parts supplied by reference TRBV5-1 and TRBJ2-3, is KAGVTQTPRYLIKTRGQQVTLSCSPISGHRSVSWYQQTPGQGLQFLFEYFSETQRNKGNFPGRFSGRQFSNSRSEMNVSTLELGDSALYLCASSRTLGDTQYFGPGTRLTVL.

The chain joins TRBV20-1 to TRBJ2-5; 10 bases map to TRBD1. CDR3 length: 14 amino acids. CDR1 is DFQATT and CDR2 is SNEGSKA in the germline V gene (reference sequence). Germline trimming cut 5 bases from V and 4 bases from J; bases unmatched to any gene: 7. The CDR3 DNA reads as TGCAGTGCTCGGACAGGGGGATCGGTAGAGACCCAGTACTTC. Translated, it gives CSARTGGSVETQYF.